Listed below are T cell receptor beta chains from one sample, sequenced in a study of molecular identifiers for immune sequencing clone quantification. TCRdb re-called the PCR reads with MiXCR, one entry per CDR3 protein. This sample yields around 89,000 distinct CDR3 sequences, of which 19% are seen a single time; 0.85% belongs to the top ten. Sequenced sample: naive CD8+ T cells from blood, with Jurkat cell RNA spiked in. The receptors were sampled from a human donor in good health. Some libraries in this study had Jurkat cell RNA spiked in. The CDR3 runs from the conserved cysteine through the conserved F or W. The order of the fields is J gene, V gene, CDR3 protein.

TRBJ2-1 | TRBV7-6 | CASSLAPSGLADNEQFF
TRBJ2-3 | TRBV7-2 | CASSTPRQGKERTDTQYF
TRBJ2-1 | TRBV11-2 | CASSSLIGTSGSHGRYEQFF
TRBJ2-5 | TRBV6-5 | CASSYSGPLVLETQYF
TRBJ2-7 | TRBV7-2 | CASSLAGDSYEQYF
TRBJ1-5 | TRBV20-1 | CSARDGGNSNQPQHF
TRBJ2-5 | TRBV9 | CASSGAGTGLQETQYF
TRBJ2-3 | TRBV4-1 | CASSQISSGGSDTQYF
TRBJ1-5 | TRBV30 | CAWSQGNQPQHF
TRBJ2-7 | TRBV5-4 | CASSLGTGQVYEQYF
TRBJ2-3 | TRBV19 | CASSPRWGTDTQYF